The present T cell receptor beta chain was sequenced within a study of blood T cell repertoires in COVID-19. Looking at the study overall: T cells, B-cell-depleted T cells, or PBMCs supplied cDNA or gDNA.

How the authors handled the data: It was from reference gene primer amplification that nucleated cell counts were estimated. Clones were sequenced by immunoSEQ multiplex PCR, and TCRdb holds only the in-frame ones, with some missing. The DNA was the basis for D and trimming; V, J and clone size are from that table. The sample lists about 73,000 clones, approximately 71% seen once, with under 3% in the top ten. This clone has just one count. Trimming removed 6 bases from V and 0 bases from J; junction bases left unmatched: 11. The CDR3 is made up of 18 amino acids. CDR1 is SGHAT, CDR2 FQNNGV, per germline.

This sequence joins TRBV11-2 and TRBJ2-1, with TRBD2 matching 10 bases. Sequences were obtained from peripheral blood. This receptor was identified in a man aged 70-80 years with COVID-19, enrolled during active disease. The CDR3 coding sequence is TGTGCCAGCAGTTTAAGGGAACTAGCGGGGTTCTCCTACAATGAGCAGTTCTTC. This translates into CASSLRELAGFSYNEQFF.